Listed below are T cell receptor beta chains from one sample, sequenced in a study of blood T cell repertoires in COVID-19. Data came from immunoSEQ multiplex PCR; TCRdb stores just in-frame clones and leaves some out. The repertoire has fewer than 350,000 clones, around nine tenths of them found once; the top ten carry 2% to 2.5%. The sequenced sample consisted of PBMCs or T cells enriched from blood (not recorded which). The receptors originated from an older woman in a cohort exposed to, infected with or recovered from COVID-19 (not recorded which). Each CDR3 is given with its conserved first and last residue. Fields, in order: clone size, V gene, J gene, D gene, CDR3 protein, CDR3 DNA. The D gene is left open where the match is weak. Size is stated for part of the rows, as once, few or many counts, or as a class when the clone is expanded.

abundance: .
v_gene: TRBV28
j_gene: TRBJ1-2
d_gene: .
CDR3aa: CASSFGAGGYTF
CDR3nt: TGTGCCAGCAGTTTTGGGGCCGGGGGCTACACCTTC

abundance: once
v_gene: TRBV30
j_gene: TRBJ1-3
d_gene: .
CDR3aa: CAWRDPWVQGRNTIYF
CDR3nt: TGTGCCTGGAGAGACCCCTGGGTCCAGGGTAGAAACACCATATATTTT

abundance: .
v_gene: TRBV12-3/TRBV12-4
j_gene: TRBJ2-1
d_gene: .
CDR3aa: CASSLVSYNEQFF
CDR3nt: TGTGCCAGCAGTTTAGTCAGCTACAATGAGCAGTTCTTC

abundance: .
v_gene: TRBV19
j_gene: TRBJ2-3
d_gene: .
CDR3aa: CASSTPRQSDTDTQYF
CDR3nt: TGTGCCAGTAGTACCCCCCGACAGAGTGACACAGATACGCAGTATTTT

abundance: .
v_gene: TRBV7-3
j_gene: TRBJ2-5
d_gene: TRBD1
CDR3aa: CASSDRGQETQYF
CDR3nt: TGTGCCAGCAGCGACAGGGGCCAAGAGACCCAGTACTTC

abundance: .
v_gene: TRBV19
j_gene: TRBJ1-5
d_gene: TRBD1
CDR3aa: CASSLGQGINQPQHF
CDR3nt: TGTGCCAGTAGCCTAGGACAGGGAATCAATCAGCCCCAGCATTTT

abundance: .
v_gene: TRBV10-3
j_gene: TRBJ2-1
d_gene: TRBD1
CDR3aa: CAISAGQGLNEQFF
CDR3nt: TGTGCCATCAGTGCGGGACAGGGTCTCAATGAGCAGTTCTTC

abundance: .
v_gene: TRBV19
j_gene: TRBJ1-5
d_gene: TRBD1
CDR3aa: CASTLAPDRANQPQHF
CDR3nt: TGTGCCAGTACACTCGCCCCGGACAGGGCAAATCAGCCCCAGCATTTT

abundance: .
v_gene: TRBV30
j_gene: TRBJ1-3
d_gene: .
CDR3aa: CAWSGEGAGNTIYF
CDR3nt: TGTGCCTGGAGTGGGGAGGGGGCTGGAAACACCATATATTTT

abundance: .
v_gene: TRBV5-1
j_gene: TRBJ2-1
d_gene: TRBD2
CDR3aa: CASTSGGIYNEQFF
CDR3nt: TGCGCCAGCACCTCGGGGGGGATTTACAATGAGCAGTTCTTC

abundance: .
v_gene: TRBV30
j_gene: TRBJ1-2
d_gene: .
CDR3aa: CAWSKLYGYTF
CDR3nt: TGTGCCTGGAGTAAACTTTATGGCTACACCTTC

abundance: few
v_gene: TRBV10-1
j_gene: TRBJ1-6
d_gene: .
CDR3aa: CASSPSAGSPLHF
CDR3nt: TGCGCCAGCAGCCCCTCAGCGGGGTCACCCCTCCACTTT

abundance: .
v_gene: TRBV11-2
j_gene: TRBJ1-1
d_gene: .
CDR3aa: CASSRGLGKTEAFF
CDR3nt: TGTGCCAGCAGCCGGGGGTTGGGAAAGACTGAAGCTTTCTTT

abundance: .
v_gene: TRBV5-1
j_gene: TRBJ2-3
d_gene: TRBD2
CDR3aa: CASSGTSAGTDTQYF
CDR3nt: TGCGCCAGCAGCGGGACTAGCGCTGGCACAGATACGCAGTATTTT

abundance: .
v_gene: TRBV6-5
j_gene: TRBJ1-5
d_gene: TRBD1
CDR3aa: CASLTGGNQPQHF
CDR3nt: TGTGCCAGCCTAACAGGGGGCAATCAGCCCCAGCATTTT

abundance: .
v_gene: TRBV28
j_gene: TRBJ2-3
d_gene: .
CDR3aa: CASSWNGKFRVDTQYF
CDR3nt: TGTGCCAGCAGTTGGAACGGAAAGTTTCGGGTGGATACGCAGTATTTT

abundance: .
v_gene: TRBV19
j_gene: TRBJ2-1
d_gene: TRBD1
CDR3aa: CAREDRDEQFF
CDR3nt: TGTGCCAGAGAGGACAGGGACGAGCAGTTCTTC